This T cell receptor beta chain stems from a study of T-cell reconstitution after alpha-beta-depleted transplantation in children. Whole-study results and caveats: Newly produced T cells mostly accounted for T-cell counts and diversity one year post-transplant. The study reportedly traced alpha-beta T cells about two months after transplant to several hundred expanded graft clones. After transplant, high TCRbeta diversity at day 60 in some patients arose from surviving recipient T cells and thymic progenitors.

Germline lookup yields CDR1 KGHDR and CDR2 SFDVKD. CDR3 length: 14 amino acids. The V and J ends lost 5 bases and 2 bases, in that order; junction bases with no gene match: 3. Unique molecular identifiers were incorporated when the TCRbeta library was constructed. Each CDR3 protein gets one entry after TCRdb re-called the PCR reads with MiXCR. The table shows fewer than 550,000 distinct CDR3 sequences, with about 10% occurring only once. To note about this clonotype: Its specificity is unknown.

The J gene is TRBJ2-5, the V gene TRBV24-1, with 8 nucleotides matching TRBD1. This clonotype was obtained from a female patient aged 2 to 10 who had a stem cell transplant for aplastic anemia, so the T cells may come from the graft donor. Sequenced here: PBMCs, mostly from graft donor cells, sampled 180 days after TCRalphabeta/CD19-depleted stem cell transplant. In nucleotides, the CDR3 is TGTGCCACCAGTGGGACAGGGATACAAGAGACCCAGTACTTC. Residues: CATSGTGIQETQYF.